A single sample is the source of the 27 T cell receptor beta chains below, sequenced in a study of cytomegalovirus exposure and HLA in healthy donors. It was with 60 Vbeta and 13 Jbeta primers that the PCR ran. Here immunoSEQ multiplex PCR was the method, and the copy in TCRdb shows in-frame clones only, minus some. The sample lists some 140,000 clones, 70% to 80% occurring once. Sequenced sample: PBMCs. These receptors originate from a female donor in good health and CMV-seronegative.

This chain connects TRBV6-6 to TRBJ1-2; tentatively, D is TRBD1 (5 bases). Germline V lookup: CDR1 MNHNY, CDR2 SVGAGI (reference sequence). The CDR3 extends over 14 amino acids. Trimming left V 7 bases short and J 0 bases short, with 12 bases between. The CDR3 DNA sequence: TGTGCCAGCAATGCGGACATACCTAACTATGGCTACACCTTC. It specifies CASNADIPNYGYTF.

V and J are TRBV27 and TRBJ2-2; 10 nucleotides line up with TRBD2. This CDR3 has 15 amino acids. V lost 7 bases, J lost 3 bases, and 5 bases stayed unmatched. Germline CDR1 is MNHEY and CDR2 is SMNVEV (reference sequence). CDR3 sequence (DNA): TGTGCCAGCACCCCCCTAGCGGGAGACACCGGGGAGCTGTTTTTT. Encoded protein: CASTPLAGDTGELFF.

This rearrangement joins TRBV4-3 to TRBJ2-7; D might be TRBD1 (5 bases). Trimming removed 4 bases at V and 6 bases at J, with 10 bases between. In germline, CDR1 is LGHNA, CDR2 YSLEER. This CDR3 comprises 12 residues. In DNA form, the CDR3 reads TGCGCCAGCAGCCCGACAGTACCCGAGCAGTACTTC. This encodes CASSPTVPEQYF.

A word on this clone: Relative to the germline gene, one junction end is altered; a read error may explain this. The rearrangement uses TRBV7-6 and TRBJ1-1, with 7 positions matching TRBD1. Germline V gene lookup returns CDR1 SGHVS and CDR2 FNYEAQ. There are 12 residues in the CDR3. The CDR3 is CASSQGRGGQLF. As DNA, the CDR3 is TGTGCCAGCAGCCAAGGCCGAGGGGGACAGCTGTTT.

This rearrangement joins TRBV5-4 to TRBJ2-5; 11 bases are a match to TRBD2. The CDR3 has 16 amino acids. Germline CDR1 SGHNT, CDR2 YYREEE (reference sequence). The V and J ends lost 4 bases and 5 bases, in that order; junction bases with no gene match: 10. CDR3 coding DNA: TGTGCCAGCAGCGGCCGTACTAGCGGGAGTTTTGAGACCCAGTACTTC. Translating gives CASSGRTSGSFETQYF.

The V gene is TRBV28, the J gene TRBJ1-4; 7 bases map to TRBD1. The CDR3 sequence is 17 residues long. Germline loops: CDR1 MDHEN, CDR2 SYDVKM. The trim removed 3 bases at V and 6 bases at J, leaving 13 bases unmatched. The CDR3 DNA follows: TGTGCCAGCAGTTTTTGTCGCTACAGGGGTGTCTATGAAAAACTGTTTTTT. Amino acids: CASSFCRYRGVYEKLFF.

The chain has TRBV7-2 and TRBJ2-5; D not certain. The CDR3 runs to 13 residues. Germline CDR1 SGHTA, CDR2 FQGNSA. Between the trimmed V and J ends, which lost 7 bases and 5 bases, there was a span of 14 bases. The CDR3 is CASMRTEMETQYF. The DNA for the CDR3 is TGTGCCAGCATGAGAACAGAAATGGAGACCCAGTACTTC.

The J gene is TRBJ1-5, the V gene TRBV7-9, with TRBD1 as a possible D gene (6 bases). The CDR3 is 14 residues long. Trimming cost V 3 bases and J 7 bases, with 13 bases left between them. Germline values: CDR1 SEHNR, CDR2 FQNEAQ (reference sequence). DNA of the CDR3: TGTGCCAGCAGCTTGCTCGGGGGGCAACAGCCCCAGCATTTT. Residues: CASSLLGGQQPQHF.

This clone turned up a few times. The chain links TRBV19 to TRBJ1-5; TRBD1 agrees at 7 bases. This CDR3 has 15 amino acids. V was clipped by 2 bases and J by 3 bases; unmatched bases: 4. CDR1 and CDR2 (germline): LNHDA, SQIVND (reference sequence). CDR3 in DNA: TGTGCCAGTAGTATACAGGGGACAGACAATCAGCCCCAGCATTTT. Translating it yields CASSIQGTDNQPQHF.

This clone was counted between two and nine times. The sample carries other DNA sequences with the same CDR3. The chain uses TRBV7-2 and TRBJ2-7; D is undetermined. Germline CDR1 SGHTA, CDR2 FQGNSA. Trimming took off 4 bases at V and 2 bases at J, with 3 bases between the two ends. The length of the CDR3 is 11 residues. The CDR3 sequence: CASSSAYEQYF. The CDR3, as DNA: TGTGCCAGCAGCTCAGCCTACGAGCAGTACTTC.

The chain couples TRBV10-3 to TRBJ1-1; unclear D gene. Trimming took off 6 bases at V and 1 base at J, with 6 bases between the two ends. This CDR3 region has 12 residues. The V gene's germline CDR1 is ENHRY and CDR2 SYGVKD. CDR3 DNA sequence: TGTGCCATCAGGAGTGGGAACACTGAAGCTTTCTTT. Its protein is CAIRSGNTEAFF.

The gene calls are TRBV19 and TRBJ2-5; 8 nucleotides agree with TRBD2. This CDR3 comprises 16 residues. The V gene's germline CDR1 is LNHDA and CDR2 SQIVND (reference sequence). V trimming: 4 bases; J trimming: 2 bases; junction bases outside the gene matches: 9. CDR3 DNA sequence: TGTGCCAGTAGTAACGCACTAGCGGTATTGCAAGAGACCCAGTACTTC. Translating gives CASSNALAVLQETQYF.

The chain combines TRBV11-2 with TRBJ2-1, with TRBD1 matching 8 bases. This CDR3 spans 17 amino acids. V was pared by 0 bases and J by 1 base, with 5 bases of the junction left unmatched. Germline assignment: CDR1 SGHAT and CDR2 FQNNGV. CDR3 in DNA: TGTGCCAGCAGCTTAGATCTTCGGACAGGGTCCTACAATGAGCAGTTCTTC. This gives the protein CASSLDLRTGSYNEQFF.

The count of this clone is one. The chain carries TRBV7-9 and TRBJ2-7; D not resolved. CDR1 and CDR2 from the germline V gene are SEHNR and FQNEAQ (reference sequence). The CDR3 has 16 residues. V was trimmed by 5 bases and J by 1 base, leaving 18 bases between them. This CDR3 reads CASSKPTRYLSYEQYF. CDR3 in DNA: TGTGCCAGCAGCAAGCCGACTCGCTACCTTTCCTACGAGCAGTACTTC.

The chain has TRBV4-1 and TRBJ2-7; TRBD2 is a possible D gene (5 bases). The germline V and J ends were trimmed by 0 bases and 7 bases, with 13 bases remaining between them. The CDR3 consists of 14 residues. Germline V gives CDR1 MGHRA, CDR2 YSYEKL. The CDR3 bases are TGCGCCAGCAGCCAAGACCCGAGAGGCGGGGAGCAGTACTTC. It encodes CASSQDPRGGEQYF.

This chain links TRBV7-8 with TRBJ1-5; possible D gene TRBD1, 6 bases. Germline V lookup: CDR1 SGHVS, CDR2 FQNEAQ. Trimming took 1 base from V and 0 from J, leaving 16 bases between them. The CDR3 runs 18 residues. The CDR3 nucleotides read TGTGCCAGCAGCTTAGTAGGGGGGGGACATTATAGCAATCAGCCCCAGCATTTT. It specifies CASSLVGGGHYSNQPQHF. Complete variable domain (other parts from reference TRBV7-8 and TRBJ1-5): GAGVSQSPRYKVAKRGQDVALRCDPISGHVSLFWYQQALGQGPEFLTYFQNEAQLDKSGLPSDRFFAERPEGSVSTLKIQRTQQEDSAVYLCASSLVGGGHYSNQPQHFGDGTRLSIL.

The V gene is TRBV7-9, the J gene TRBJ2-1; 8 nucleotides line up with TRBD2. With V trimmed by 1 base and J by 1 base, 6 bases remained unmatched. CDR3 length: 17 amino acids. Germline-derived CDR1 and CDR2 are SEHNR and FQNEAQ (reference sequence). The chain's CDR3 is CASSLVTSGRSYNEQFF. DNA of the CDR3: TGTGCCAGCAGCTTAGTAACGAGCGGGAGATCCTACAATGAGCAGTTCTTC.

The chain combines TRBV4-3 with TRBJ2-3, with 7 bases that match TRBD2. Trimming cost V 4 bases and J 4 bases; bases outside gene matches: 11. The CDR3 sequence is 16 residues long. CDR1 and CDR2 (germline): LGHNA, YSLEER. DNA of the CDR3: TGCGCCAGCAGCCTAAACCTAGCGGCCCGGGCAGATACGCAGTATTTT. Translation gives CASSLNLAARADTQYF.

This clone was detected only once. The chain employs TRBV27 and TRBJ2-6, with D unresolved. Germline CDR1 MNHEY, CDR2 SMNVEV (reference sequence). V lost 6 bases to trimming and J lost 2 bases, with 8 bases between them. This CDR3 region has 14 residues. The CDR3 bases are TGTGCCAGCAGGCCAGTGGCTGGGGCCAACGTCCTGACTTTC. Protein sequence: CASRPVAGANVLTF.

The J gene is TRBJ2-5, the V gene TRBV2; D gene uncertain. Germline V gene lookup returns CDR1 SNHLY and CDR2 FYNNEI. Trimming shortened V by 3 bases and J by 5 bases, and 16 bases separated the two germline ends. This CDR3 is 15 amino acids long. CDR3 coding DNA: TGTGCCAGCAGTGAGATCGGGTCCCCTCGGGAGACCCAGTACTTC. It yields the protein CASSEIGSPRETQYF.

This chain links TRBV9 with TRBJ2-2; unclear D gene. Trimming shortened V by 1 base and J by 7 bases, and 14 bases separated the two germline ends. CDR3 length: 15 amino acids. CDR1 SGDLS and CDR2 YYNGEE come from the germline V gene. The CDR3 loop reads CASSVIMGAGGELFF. CDR3 coding DNA: TGTGCCAGCAGCGTAATTATGGGCGCAGGCGGGGAGCTGTTTTTT. The full variable domain, completed using reference TRBV9 and TRBJ2-2, is DSGVTQTPKHLITATGQRVTLRCSPRSGDLSVYWYQQSLDQGLQFLIQYYNGEERAKGNILERFSAQQFPDLHSELNLSSLELGDSALYFCASSVIMGAGGELFFGEGSRLTVL.

The DNA of the CDR3 is TGTGCCAGCAGCCTCTTACAGTTTAACTATGGCTACACCTTC. Its translation: CASSLLQFNYGYTF. The rearrangement joins TRBV7-2 to TRBJ1-2; D is ambiguous. The germline V gene has CDR1 SGHTA and CDR2 FQGNSA. V gave up 5 bases and J gave up 1 base, with 11 bases separating them. CDR3 length: 14 amino acids.

The chain links TRBV19 to TRBJ1-2; 8 nucleotides align to TRBD1. The CDR3 has 16 residues. The germline gives CDR1 LNHDA, CDR2 SQIVND (reference sequence). The J segment lost 1 base and the V segment lost 4 bases, leaving 8 bases of the junction unmatched. CDR3 DNA: TGTGCCAGTAGTACCCAAAGGACAGGGATTAACTATGGCTACACCTTC. Protein sequence: CASSTQRTGINYGYTF.

The chain is built from TRBV5-1 and TRBJ1-5; D call uncertain. The V end was cut by 0 bases, the J end by 4 bases, with 11 bases between. Germline CDR1 and CDR2: SGHRS and YFSETQ. This CDR3 region has 15 residues. CDR3 DNA: TGCGCCAGCAGCTTGGCCGGGCGAGGGAATCAGCCCCAGCATTTT. Protein sequence: CASSLAGRGNQPQHF.

The rearrangement uses TRBV5-4 and TRBJ2-7, with TRBD1 identical over 8 bases. After removal of 5 bases from V and 3 bases from J, the junction contained 13 bases not matched to a gene. Germline CDR1 is SGHNT and CDR2 is YYREEE (reference sequence). The CDR3 runs to 16 residues. This chain's CDR3 is CASSPLGTGTGYEQYF. The CDR3 DNA is TGTGCCAGCAGTCCCTTGGGAACCGGGACAGGCTACGAGCAGTACTTC.

The chain uses TRBV4-2 and TRBJ2-5, with D maybe TRBD2 (6 bases). The CDR3 has 14 amino acids. Germline V gene data show CDR1 as LGHNA and CDR2 as YNFKEQ. V lost 4 bases and J lost 4, with 13 bases in between. The CDR3 here is CASSRPPGAETQYF. The CDR3 DNA sequence: TGTGCCAGCAGCCGCCCCCCGGGAGCAGAGACCCAGTACTTC.

The chain recombines TRBV5-4 with TRBJ1-3; a weak D match, TRBD1 (5 bases). The V end lost 4 bases, the J end lost 4 bases, and 15 bases lay between the germline ends. Germline values: CDR1 SGHNT, CDR2 YYREEE (reference sequence). The CDR3 covers 15 residues. CDR3 bases: TGTGCCAGCAGCCGCAGCCCAGGGTCAGGAAACACCATATATTTT. Residues: CASSRSPGSGNTIYF.